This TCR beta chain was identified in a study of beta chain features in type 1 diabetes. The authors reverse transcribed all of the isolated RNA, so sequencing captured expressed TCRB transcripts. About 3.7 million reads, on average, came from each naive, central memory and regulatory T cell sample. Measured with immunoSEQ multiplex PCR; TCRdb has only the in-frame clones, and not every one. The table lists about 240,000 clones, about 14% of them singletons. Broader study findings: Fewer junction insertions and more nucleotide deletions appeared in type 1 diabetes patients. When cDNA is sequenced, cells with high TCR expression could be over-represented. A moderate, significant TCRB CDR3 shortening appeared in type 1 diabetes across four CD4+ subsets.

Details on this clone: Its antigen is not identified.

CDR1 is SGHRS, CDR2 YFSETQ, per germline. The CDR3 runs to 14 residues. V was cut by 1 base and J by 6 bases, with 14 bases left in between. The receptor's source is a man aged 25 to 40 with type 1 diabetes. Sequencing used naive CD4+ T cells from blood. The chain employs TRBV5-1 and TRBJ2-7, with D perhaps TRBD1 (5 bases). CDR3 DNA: TGCGCCAGCAGCTTGACCGACAGCCCGAGCGAGCAGTACTTC. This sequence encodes CASSLTDSPSEQYF.